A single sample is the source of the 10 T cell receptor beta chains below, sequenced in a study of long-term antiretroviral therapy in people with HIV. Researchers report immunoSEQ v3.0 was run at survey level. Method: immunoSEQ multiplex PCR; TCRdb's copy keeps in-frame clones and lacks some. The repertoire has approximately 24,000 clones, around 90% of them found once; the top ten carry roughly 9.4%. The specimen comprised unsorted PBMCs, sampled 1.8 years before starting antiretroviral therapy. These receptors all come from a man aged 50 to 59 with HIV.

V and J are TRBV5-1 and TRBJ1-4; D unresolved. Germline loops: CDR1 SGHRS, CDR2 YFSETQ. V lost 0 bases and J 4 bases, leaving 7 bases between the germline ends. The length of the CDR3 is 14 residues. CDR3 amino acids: CASSLGQRNEKLFF. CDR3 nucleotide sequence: TGCGCCAGCAGCTTGGGGCAGCGTAATGAAAAACTGTTTTTT.

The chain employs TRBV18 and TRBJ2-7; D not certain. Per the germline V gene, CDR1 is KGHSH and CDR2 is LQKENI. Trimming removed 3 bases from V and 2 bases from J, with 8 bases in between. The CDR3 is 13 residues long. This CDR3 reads CASSPVETYEQYF. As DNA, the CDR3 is TGTGCCAGCTCACCCGTGGAGACCTACGAGCAGTACTTC.

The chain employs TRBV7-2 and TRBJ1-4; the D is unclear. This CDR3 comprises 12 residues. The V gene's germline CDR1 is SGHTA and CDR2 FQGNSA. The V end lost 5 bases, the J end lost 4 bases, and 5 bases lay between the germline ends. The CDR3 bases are TGTGCCAGCAGCAGGGTTAATGAAAAACTGTTTTTT. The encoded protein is CASSRVNEKLFF.

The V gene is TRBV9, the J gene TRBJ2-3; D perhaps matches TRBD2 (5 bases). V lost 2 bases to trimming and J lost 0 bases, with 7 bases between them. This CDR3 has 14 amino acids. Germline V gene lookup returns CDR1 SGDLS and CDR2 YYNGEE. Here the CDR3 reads CASSVDFSTDTQYF. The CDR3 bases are TGTGCCAGCAGCGTGGACTTTAGCACAGATACGCAGTATTTT.

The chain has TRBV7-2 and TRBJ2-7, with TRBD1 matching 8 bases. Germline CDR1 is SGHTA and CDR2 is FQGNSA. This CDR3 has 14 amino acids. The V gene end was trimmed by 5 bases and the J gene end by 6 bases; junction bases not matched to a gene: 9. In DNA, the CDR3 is TGTGCCAGCAGCCCCAGGACAGGGCTCAGCGAGCAGTACTTC. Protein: CASSPRTGLSEQYF.

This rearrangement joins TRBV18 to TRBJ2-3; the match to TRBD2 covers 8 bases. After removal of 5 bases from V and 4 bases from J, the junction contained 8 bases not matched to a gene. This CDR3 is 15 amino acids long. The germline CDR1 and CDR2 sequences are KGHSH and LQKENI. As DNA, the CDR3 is TGTGCCAGCTCATCAGGACTAGCCGGGGCAGATACGCAGTATTTT. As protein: CASSSGLAGADTQYF.

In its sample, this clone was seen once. The CDR3 loop reads CASRSPGELFF. In nucleotides, the CDR3 is TGCGCCAGCCGATCCCCCGGGGAGCTGTTTTTT. The chain carries TRBV5-1 and TRBJ2-2; D gene ambiguous. The CDR3 has 11 residues. Trimming pared 7 bases from V and 6 bases from J, leaving 7 bases between. The germline CDR1 and CDR2 sequences are SGHRS and YFSETQ.

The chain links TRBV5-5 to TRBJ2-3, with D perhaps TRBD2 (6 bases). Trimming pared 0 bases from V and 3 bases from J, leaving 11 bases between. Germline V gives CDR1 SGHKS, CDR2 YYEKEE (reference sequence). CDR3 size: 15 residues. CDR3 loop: CASSLASGHTDTQYF. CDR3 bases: TGTGCCAGCAGCTTGGCGAGCGGGCATACAGATACGCAGTATTTT.

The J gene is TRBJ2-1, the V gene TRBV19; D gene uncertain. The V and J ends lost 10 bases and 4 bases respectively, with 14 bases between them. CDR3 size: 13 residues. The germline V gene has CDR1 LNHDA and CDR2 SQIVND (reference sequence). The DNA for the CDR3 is TGTGCCACAACGGGTTTAGGGTACAATGAGCAGTTCTTC. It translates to CATTGLGYNEQFF.

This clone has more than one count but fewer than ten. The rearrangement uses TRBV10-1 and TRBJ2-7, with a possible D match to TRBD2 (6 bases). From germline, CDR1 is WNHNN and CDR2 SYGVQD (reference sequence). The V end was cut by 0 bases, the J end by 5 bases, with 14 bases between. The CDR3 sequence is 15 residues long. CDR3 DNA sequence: TGCGCCAGCAGTGAGTCGCGGCTAGGGGAGGACGAGCAGTACTTC. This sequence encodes CASSESRLGEDEQYF.